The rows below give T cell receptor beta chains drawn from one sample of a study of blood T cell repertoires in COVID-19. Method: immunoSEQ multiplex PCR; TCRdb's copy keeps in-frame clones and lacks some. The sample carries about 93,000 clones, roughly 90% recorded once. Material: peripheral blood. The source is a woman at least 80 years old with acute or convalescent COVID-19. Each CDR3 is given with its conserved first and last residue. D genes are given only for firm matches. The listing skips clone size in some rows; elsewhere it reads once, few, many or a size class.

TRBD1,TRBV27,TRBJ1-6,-,TGTGCCAGCAGTTTATTCTCCGGGACAGCTTATAATTCACCCCTCCACTTT,CASSLFSGTAYNSPLHF
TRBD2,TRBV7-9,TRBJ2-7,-,TGTGCCAGCAGCTTAGGCCCCGGGACTAGCGGGGGTGAGCAGTACTTC,CASSLGPGTSGGEQYF
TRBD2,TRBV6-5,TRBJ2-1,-,TGTGCCAGCAGTTACTCGCGGGAGGAGCAGTTCTTC,CASSYSREEQFF
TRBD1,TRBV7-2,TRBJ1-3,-,TGTGCCAGCAGCCAGCAGGGGGCAGGAAACACCATATATTTT,CASSQQGAGNTIYF
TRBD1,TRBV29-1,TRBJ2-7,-,TGCAGCGTTATCGGGACAGGGAGCTACGAGCAGTACTTC,CSVIGTGSYEQYF
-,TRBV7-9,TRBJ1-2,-,TGTGCCAGCAGCTTAGGGGCAGGGCTTAACTATGGCTACACCTTC,CASSLGAGLNYGYTF
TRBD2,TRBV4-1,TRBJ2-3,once,TGCGCCAGCAGCCAAGCCTTTCGGGGGGGCCATATAGATACGCAGTATTTT,CASSQAFRGGHIDTQYF
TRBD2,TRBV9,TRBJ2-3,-,TGTGCCAGCAGCGTAGGCCCCCGGGGGGGCACAGATACGCAGTATTTT,CASSVGPRGGTDTQYF
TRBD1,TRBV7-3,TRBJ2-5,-,TGTGCCAGCAGCCCTTCGGACAGGGAGGAGACCCAGTACTTC,CASSPSDREETQYF
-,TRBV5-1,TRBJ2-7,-,TGCGCCAGCAGCTTGGCCTTCTACTACCCAGGGACCTACGAGCAGTACTTC,CASSLAFYYPGTYEQYF
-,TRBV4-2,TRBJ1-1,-,TGTGCCAGCAGCTTGCGAAGGGGTATGAACACTGAAGCTTTCTTT,CASSLRRGMNTEAFF
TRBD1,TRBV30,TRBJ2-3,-,TGTGCCTGGAGTTACAAGGGACAGGGAAGGGGGAGTACAGATACGCAGTATTTT,CAWSYKGQGRGSTDTQYF
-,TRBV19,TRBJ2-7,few,TGTGCCAGTAGTATCCCAGGGCACGGTTACGAGCAGTACTTC,CASSIPGHGYEQYF
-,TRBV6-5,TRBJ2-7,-,TGTGCCAGCAGGAGCAGGGAAATGGGCTACGAGCAGTACTTC,CASRSREMGYEQYF
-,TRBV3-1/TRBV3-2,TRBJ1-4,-,TGTGCCAGCAGCCAAGATCCAGGGGCTCTAGGTGAAAAACTGTTTTTT,CASSQDPGALGEKLFF
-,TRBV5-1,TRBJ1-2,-,TGCGCCAGCAGCTTGCCGAACAGGGTTGGGGTTAAATGGGGTTGGACTAACTATGGCTACACCTTC,CASSLPNRVGVKWGWTNYGYTF
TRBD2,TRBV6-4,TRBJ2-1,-,TGTGCCAGCAATAGCGGGGGGTCTTACAATGAGCAGTTCTTC,CASNSGGSYNEQFF
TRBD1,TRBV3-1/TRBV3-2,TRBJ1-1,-,TGTGCCAGCAGAGGGGGCGGGTACACTGAAGCTTTCTTT,CASRGGGYTEAFF
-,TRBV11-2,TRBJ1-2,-,TGTGCCAGCAGACCTTATCTGGCTGCCTATGGCTACACCTTC,CASRPYLAAYGYTF
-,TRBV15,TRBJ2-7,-,TGTGCCACCAGCAGGAGTAGCTACGAGCAGTACTTC,CATSRSSYEQYF
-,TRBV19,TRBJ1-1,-,TGTGCCAGTAGTTCAGACAGGAAGAACACTGAAGCTTTCTTT,CASSSDRKNTEAFF
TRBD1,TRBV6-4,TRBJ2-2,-,TGTGCCAGCAGCCTTACAGGGGTCGGGACCGGGGAGCTGTTTTTT,CASSLTGVGTGELFF
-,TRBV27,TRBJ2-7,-,TGTGCCAGAAAAGAACAGGGCAGCTACGAGCAGTACTTC,CARKEQGSYEQYF
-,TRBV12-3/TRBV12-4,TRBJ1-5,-,TGTGCCAGTACCCAATCGGGGAGACAGCCCCAGCATTTT,CASTQSGRQPQHF
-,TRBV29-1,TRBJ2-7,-,TGCAGCGGGAAAACAGGGGAGGCCTCCTACGAGCAGTACTTC,CSGKTGEASYEQYF
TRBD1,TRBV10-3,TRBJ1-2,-,TGTGCCATCAGTGAGATGTCCGGGACAGCCTCCAACTATGGCTACACCTTC,CAISEMSGTASNYGYTF
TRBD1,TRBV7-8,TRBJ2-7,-,TGTGCCAGCAGCTTAGCTCACAGGGGGCCCCCCTACGAGCAGTACTTC,CASSLAHRGPPYEQYF
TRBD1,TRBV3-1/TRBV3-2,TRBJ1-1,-,TGTGCCAGCAGCCACCTAACAGGGACAGCCTCCCTTCGTCCTGAAGCTTTCTTT,CASSHLTGTASLRPEAFF
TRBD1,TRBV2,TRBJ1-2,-,TGTGCCAGCAGTGGGGGCAGGGGGAATGGCTACACCTTC,CASSGGRGNGYTF
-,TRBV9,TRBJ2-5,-,TGTGCCAGCAGCGTAGACCCCTTTCAGGGGACCCAGTACTTC,CASSVDPFQGTQYF
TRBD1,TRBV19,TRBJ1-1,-,TGTGCCAGTAGTATAGCTGACAGGGGGAACACTGAAGCTTTCTTT,CASSIADRGNTEAFF
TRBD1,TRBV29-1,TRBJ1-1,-,TGCAGCGTCGCAAAACAGGGGATCGACACTGAAGCTTTCTTT,CSVAKQGIDTEAFF
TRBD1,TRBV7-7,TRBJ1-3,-,TGTGCTAGCAGCTTAGGACAGGGCGACACCATATATTTT,CASSLGQGDTIYF
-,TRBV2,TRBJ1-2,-,TGTGCCAGCGGAAAAACCACGGTCAGCGGCTATGGCTACACCTTC,CASGKTTVSGYGYTF
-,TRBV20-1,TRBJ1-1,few,TGCAGTGCTATCCGACAGGCTGAAGCTTTCTTT,CSAIRQAEAFF
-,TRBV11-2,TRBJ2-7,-,TGTGCCAGCAGCTTACAGGGTCAGGCCAAGGTTTACGAGCAGTACTTC,CASSLQGQAKVYEQYF
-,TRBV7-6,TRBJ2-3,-,TGTGCCAGCAGCTTAGGGGGGGGGCGCGGAGCAGATACGCAGTATTTT,CASSLGGGRGADTQYF
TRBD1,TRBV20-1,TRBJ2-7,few,TGCAGTGCTGACAGGGTCGAGCAGTACTTC,CSADRVEQYF
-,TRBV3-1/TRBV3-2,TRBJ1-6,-,TGTGCCAGCAGCCTGGGGGGGTCGAATTCACCCCTCCACTTT,CASSLGGSNSPLHF
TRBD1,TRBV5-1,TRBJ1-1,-,TGCGCCAGCAGCGGACAGGGGGCTTACACTGAAGCTTTCTTT,CASSGQGAYTEAFF
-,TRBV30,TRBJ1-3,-,TGTGCCTGGAGTGACAGGCCGGGAAACACCATATATTTT,CAWSDRPGNTIYF
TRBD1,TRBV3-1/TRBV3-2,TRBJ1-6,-,TGTGCCAGCAGACCGGGACAGGGAGGCTCACCCCTCCACTTT,CASRPGQGGSPLHF
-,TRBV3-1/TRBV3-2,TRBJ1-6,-,TGTGCCAGCAGCCAAGAGGCACTAACGGGTTCGCCCCTCCACTTT,CASSQEALTGSPLHF
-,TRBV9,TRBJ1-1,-,TGTGCCAGCAGCGTGTCAGGATCTAACACTGAAGCTTTCTTT,CASSVSGSNTEAFF
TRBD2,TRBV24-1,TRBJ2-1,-,TGTGCCACCAGTGATCCCGGGACTAGCGGTAATGAGCAGTTCTTC,CATSDPGTSGNEQFF
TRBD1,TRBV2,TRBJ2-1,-,TGTGCCAGCAGTGACCCCCGGGACAGGGCCTACAATGAGCAGTTCTTC,CASSDPRDRAYNEQFF
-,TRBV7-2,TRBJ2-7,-,TGTGCCAGCAGCTTGTCCCTTCCCTACGAGCAGTACTTC,CASSLSLPYEQYF
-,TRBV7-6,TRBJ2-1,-,TGTGCCAGCAGCTCCGCCCCCAGGGCTGTGTTAACCCCCAATGAGCAGTTCTTC,CASSSAPRAVLTPNEQFF
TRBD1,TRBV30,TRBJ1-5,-,TGTGCCTGGGAGACAGGGGGCAATCAGCCCCAGCATTTT,CAWETGGNQPQHF
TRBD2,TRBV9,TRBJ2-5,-,TGTGCCAGCAGCCTTGGGGCTAGCGGGGGGGCTGGTCTTGAGACCCAGTACTTC,CASSLGASGGAGLETQYF
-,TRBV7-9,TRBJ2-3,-,TGTGCCAGCAGCCCCCGGACTCGGGGGTTGGGAGATACGCAGTATTTT,CASSPRTRGLGDTQYF
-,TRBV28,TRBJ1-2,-,TGTGCCAGCAGCCCCTTACCTGCTAGGGGAGACGGGAGTGGCTACACCTTC,CASSPLPARGDGSGYTF
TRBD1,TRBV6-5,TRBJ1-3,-,TGTGCCAGCACCACGGGGACAGCTGGAAACACCATATATTTT,CASTTGTAGNTIYF
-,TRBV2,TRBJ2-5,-,TGTGCCAGCAGCCTTTACCAAGAGACCCAGTACTTC,CASSLYQETQYF
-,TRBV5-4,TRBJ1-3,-,TGTGCCAGCAGCTTACAGGGAGCTGGAAACACCATATATTTT,CASSLQGAGNTIYF
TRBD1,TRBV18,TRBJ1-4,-,TGTGCCAGCTCCCCCGGGGACAGGGGAGAAAAACTGTTTTTT,CASSPGDRGEKLFF
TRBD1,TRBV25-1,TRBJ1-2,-,TGTGCCAGCAGTGAATCTGGGACAGGGGATGTAGATGGCTACACCTTC,CASSESGTGDVDGYTF
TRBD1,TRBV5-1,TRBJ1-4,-,TGCGCCAGCAGCCTGGGACAGGGTGGGGAAAAACTGTTTTTT,CASSLGQGGEKLFF
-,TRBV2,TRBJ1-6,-,TGTGCCAGCACCACCGGGAGCTCCTATAATTCACCCCTCCACTTT,CASTTGSSYNSPLHF
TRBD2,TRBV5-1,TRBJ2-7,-,TGCGCCAGCAGCGCGTTAGCGGGGGGCCCATACGAGCAGTACTTC,CASSALAGGPYEQYF